This TCR beta chain was documented in a study of T cell responses to AZD1222 COVID-19 vaccine. As to this clone: What it binds is unknown.

The data were produced by immunoSEQ multiplex PCR, yet TCRdb's version contains in-frame clones alone and is incomplete. The table lists about 96,000 clones, about 90% of them singletons. V dropped 3 bases and J dropped 5; count of bases not matched to a gene: 11. The germline V gene has CDR1 LGHNA and CDR2 YNFKEQ. This CDR3 contains 17 residues. Study conclusions and caveats: Spike-wide vaccine-associated CD4 TCRs dominated at 160-218 and 743-854.

The sequencing used peripheral blood, collected on day 0 of AZD1222 vaccination. The chain uses TRBV4-2 and TRBJ2-1; 9 positions agree with TRBD2. This TCR derives from an adult in good health. The CDR3 here is CASSHGSGGRAHNEQFF. The CDR3 DNA follows: TGTGCCAGCAGCCATGGGTCTGGCGGGAGGGCCCACAATGAGCAGTTCTTC.